The 19 T cell receptor beta chains below all came from one sample that was sequenced in a study of blood T cell repertoires in COVID-19. Some clones are missing from TCRdb's copy, which holds only in-frame ones; the method was immunoSEQ multiplex PCR. The table lists approximately 200,000 clones, about 90% of them singletons, with about 2.2% in the top ten. Sample: peripheral blood. All receptors come from a woman in her 50s with acute or convalescent COVID-19.

The chain joins TRBV19 to TRBJ2-5, with D possibly matching TRBD2 (5 bases). The CDR3 extends over 14 amino acids. The germline V gene has CDR1 LNHDA and CDR2 SQIVND (reference sequence). Trimming cost V 0 bases and J 7 bases, with 12 bases left between them. The CDR3, as DNA: TGTGCCAGTAGTATAGATTCGGGTGCGGGGACCCAGTACTTC. Amino acid sequence: CASSIDSGAGTQYF.

The chain combines TRBV7-6 with TRBJ1-1; 7 nucleotides align to TRBD1. CDR1 and CDR2 from the germline V gene are SGHVS and FNYEAQ. The CDR3 consists of 15 residues. J was trimmed by 5 bases and V by 1 base; bases with no gene match: 7. In nucleotides, the CDR3 is TGTGCCAGCAGCTTAGAGGGGGCCTCGATTACTGAAGCTTTCTTT. It specifies CASSLEGASITEAFF.

This sequence joins TRBV19 and TRBJ1-3; D is unclear. The germline CDR1 and CDR2 sequences are LNHDA and SQIVND (reference sequence). The V gene lost 8 bases and the J gene lost 0 bases, with 11 bases spanning the gap. This CDR3 comprises 14 residues. The CDR3 DNA is TGTGCCAGTGCTGGGCCCAACTCTGGAAACACCATATATTTT. Translating it yields CASAGPNSGNTIYF. Together with reference TRBV19 and TRBJ1-3, the CDR3 gives the full variable domain: DGGITQSPKYLFRKEGQNVTLSCEQNLNHDAMYWYRQDPGQGLRLIYYSQIVNDFQKGDIAEGYSVSREKKESFPLTVTSAQKNPTAFYLCASAGPNSGNTIYFGEGSWLTVV.

This clone has only one observation. V gene TRBV10-3 combines with J gene TRBJ1-5; 11 bases line up with TRBD1. The CDR3 covers 15 residues. Losses at the gene ends were 9 bases for V and 0 bases for J; bases not matched to a gene: 4. CDR1 is ENHRY, CDR2 SYGVKD, per germline. This CDR3 reads CAIGTGGTSNQPQHF. The CDR3 DNA is TGTGCCATTGGGACAGGGGGGACTAGCAATCAGCCCCAGCATTTT.

The gene calls are TRBV30 and TRBJ1-4; TRBD1 is a possible D gene (6 bases). Germline CDR1 GTSNPN, CDR2 SVGIG (reference sequence). Trimming pared 5 bases from V and 8 bases from J, leaving 18 bases between. The CDR3 consists of 14 residues. The CDR3 loop is CAWGTGIRGEKLFF. The CDR3 bases are TGTGCCTGGGGCACAGGGATTAGAGGAGAAAAACTGTTTTTT.

The chain joins TRBV25-1 to TRBJ1-3; TRBD1 is a possible D gene (5 bases). The V end was cut by 5 bases, the J end by 3 bases, with 11 bases between. CDR1 is MGHDK and CDR2 is SYGVNS in the germline V gene. CDR3 size: 14 residues. The CDR3 reads CASSPDSVGNTIYF. CDR3 DNA sequence: TGTGCCAGCAGTCCTGACAGCGTTGGAAACACCATATATTTT.

The chain employs TRBV11-2 and TRBJ1-6; 7 positions match TRBD1. Trimming removed 6 bases from V and 5 bases from J; junction bases left unmatched: 16. The CDR3 contains 18 residues. CDR1 is SGHAT, CDR2 FQNNGV, per germline. CDR3 in amino acids: CASSPGQPFPVNNSPLHF. The CDR3 coding sequence is TGTGCCAGCAGTCCGGGACAGCCTTTCCCCGTTAATAATTCACCCCTCCACTTT.

The chain uses TRBV18 and TRBJ1-5; D not resolved. Germline CDR1 reads KGHSH; CDR2 reads LQKENI. The CDR3 is 14 residues long. Trimming stripped 5 bases from V and 4 bases from J, with 12 bases between. CDR3 DNA sequence: TGTGCCAGCTCATTAGACATCAGGAATCAGCCCCAGCATTTT. The encoded protein is CASSLDIRNQPQHF.

The rearrangement uses TRBV14 and TRBJ2-5; D gene uncertain. Germline CDR1 is SGHDN and CDR2 is FVKESK. The CDR3 is made up of 15 amino acids. The germline V and J ends were trimmed by 1 base and 2 bases, with 11 bases remaining between them. This CDR3 reads CASSQGGVVQETQYF. In DNA form, the CDR3 reads TGTGCCAGCAGCCAAGGAGGTGTCGTGCAAGAGACCCAGTACTTC.

The chain is built from TRBV9 and TRBJ1-1, with D possibly TRBD1 on 6 matching bases. CDR1 is SGDLS and CDR2 is YYNGEE in the germline V gene. The V end lost 0 bases, the J end lost 1 base, and 13 bases lay between the germline ends. This CDR3 comprises 16 residues. CDR3 in amino acids: CASSVGFARGNTEAFF. CDR3 in DNA: TGTGCCAGCAGCGTAGGTTTCGCCAGGGGGAACACTGAAGCTTTCTTT.

This clone came up once. The J gene is TRBJ2-2, the V gene TRBV19; 7 nucleotides match TRBD2. Germline-derived CDR1 and CDR2 are LNHDA and SQIVND (reference sequence). CDR3 size: 16 residues. Trimming took 6 bases from V and 1 from J; bases not matched to a gene: 8. The CDR3 nucleotides read TGTGCCAGTAGCCTGGTGGGAGGGTTGAACACCGGGGAGCTGTTTTTT. Protein: CASSLVGGLNTGELFF.

The gene calls are TRBV19 and TRBJ1-1; no clear D gene. The V end was cut by 0 bases, the J end by 3 bases, with 14 bases between. This CDR3 spans 16 amino acids. Per germline, CDR1 LNHDA and CDR2 SQIVND (reference sequence). CDR3: CASSIDLVQRDTEAFF. The DNA of the CDR3 is TGTGCCAGTAGTATAGATCTGGTTCAACGGGACACTGAAGCTTTCTTT.

The chain recombines TRBV9 with TRBJ2-3; D might be TRBD2 (5 bases). This CDR3 contains 16 residues. Germline V gene lookup returns CDR1 SGDLS and CDR2 YYNGEE. The ends were cut back, 0 bases at V and 2 bases at J, with 13 bases in the middle. CDR3 loop: CASSVGQRTFTDTQYF. DNA of the CDR3: TGTGCCAGCAGCGTAGGTCAGCGGACCTTCACAGATACGCAGTATTTT.

The J gene is TRBJ1-2, the V gene TRBV3-1 (or the pseudogene TRBV3-2), with TRBD1 as a possible D gene (6 bases). CDR1 and CDR2 from the germline V gene are LGHDT and YNNKEL (reference sequence). This CDR3 has 12 residues. V was cut by 0 bases and J by 13 bases, with 12 bases left in between. This CDR3 is CASSQDLRGFTF. The CDR3, as DNA: TGTGCCAGCAGCCAAGATCTTAGGGGGTTCACCTTC.

The chain employs TRBV10-1 and TRBJ1-2; 8 nucleotides align to TRBD1. Trimming cost V 7 bases and J 4 bases; bases outside gene matches: 11. Germline assignment: CDR1 WNHNN and CDR2 SYGVQD (reference sequence). The CDR3 contains 15 residues. DNA of the CDR3: TGCGCCAGCATCCAACCTTCGGACAGGGTCTATGGCTACACCTTC. It is translated as CASIQPSDRVYGYTF.

The chain recombines TRBV9 with TRBJ1-2; a possible D gene is TRBD1 (6 bases). Germline CDR1 reads SGDLS; CDR2 reads YYNGEE. V lost 3 bases, J lost 6 bases, and 12 bases lay in between. This CDR3 comprises 13 residues. CDR3 loop: CASSAGPGDGYTF. Here the CDR3 DNA reads TGTGCCAGCAGCGCCGGTCCAGGGGATGGCTACACCTTC.

V and J are TRBV10-3 and TRBJ2-5; TRBD2 might be the D (6 bases). CDR3 length: 16 residues. Germline CDR1 reads ENHRY; CDR2 reads SYGVKD. V was clipped by 2 bases and J by 0 bases, with 13 bases between them. This CDR3 is CAISEPTSSDQETQYF. CDR3 sequence (DNA): TGTGCCATCAGTGAGCCGACCTCTAGCGACCAAGAGACCCAGTACTTC.

This clone was seen a handful of times. This chain links TRBV12-3 or TRBV12-4 with TRBJ1-4; D gene unclear. The CDR3 is made up of 13 amino acids. V lost 5 bases and J lost 8, with 12 bases in between. The CDR3 is CASSGPAGEKLFF. The CDR3 coding sequence is TGTGCCAGCAGTGGGCCTGCTGGCGAAAAACTGTTTTTT.

The chain has TRBV3-1 (or the pseudogene TRBV3-2) and TRBJ1-2; D remains unclear. Germline-derived CDR1 and CDR2 are LGHDT and YNNKEL (reference sequence). This CDR3 has 14 amino acids. Trimming cost V 1 base and J 14 bases, with 20 bases left between them. The CDR3 region has the DNA TGTGCCAGCAGCCAAGGACAACAGCTCCCCGGCTGGACCTTC. Its translation is CASSQGQQLPGWTF.